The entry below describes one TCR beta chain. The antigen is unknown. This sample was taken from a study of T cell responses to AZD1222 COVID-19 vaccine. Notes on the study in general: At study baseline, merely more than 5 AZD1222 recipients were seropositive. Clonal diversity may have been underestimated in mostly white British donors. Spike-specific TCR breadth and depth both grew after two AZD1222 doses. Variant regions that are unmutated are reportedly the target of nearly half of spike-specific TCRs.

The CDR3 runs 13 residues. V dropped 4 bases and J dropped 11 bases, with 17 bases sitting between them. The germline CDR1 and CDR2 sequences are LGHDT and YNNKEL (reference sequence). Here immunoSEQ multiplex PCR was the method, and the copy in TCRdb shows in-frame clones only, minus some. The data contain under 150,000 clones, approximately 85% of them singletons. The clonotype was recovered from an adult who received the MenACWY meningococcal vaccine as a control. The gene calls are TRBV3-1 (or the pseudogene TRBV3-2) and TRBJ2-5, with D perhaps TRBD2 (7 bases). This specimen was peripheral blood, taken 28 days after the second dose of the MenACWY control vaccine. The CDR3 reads CASSLRGGDTQYF. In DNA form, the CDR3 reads TGTGCCAGCAGCCTCCGAGGGGGGGACACGCAGTACTTC.